A single sample gave rise to the 20 T cell receptor beta chains below, sequenced in a study of cytomegalovirus exposure and HLA in healthy donors. This PCR relied on a set of 60 Vbeta primers and 13 Jbeta primers. Assay: immunoSEQ multiplex PCR; the TCRdb copy retains only in-frame clones and omits some. Among fewer than 250,000 clones listed, just over 75% were seen once. The sequenced material came from PBMCs. These receptors came from a man aged 18 to 35 in good health and CMV-seronegative.

The V and J genes are TRBV28 and TRBJ1-5; 10 bases map to TRBD1. The CDR3 is 20 amino acids. Germline loops: CDR1 MDHEN, CDR2 SYDVKM. The V segment lost 6 bases and the J segment 0 bases; nucleotides outside the gene matches: 17. CDR3 sequence (DNA): TGTGCCAGCAGGGGGAGGACAGGGGGACCCGGGGGGGGTAGCAATCAGCCCCAGCATTTT. This sequence encodes CASRGRTGGPGGGSNQPQHF.

V is TRBV28 and J is TRBJ2-7; 7 bases fit TRBD2. Germline assignment: CDR1 MDHEN and CDR2 SYDVKM. Trimming cost V 2 bases and J 0 bases; bases outside gene matches: 7. CDR3 length: 16 residues. The CDR3 DNA reads as TGTGCCAGCAGTTTAAGGGCTAGCGGCTTCTCCTACGAGCAGTACTTC. Its translation: CASSLRASGFSYEQYF.

This chain connects TRBV6-1 to TRBJ2-3, with TRBD2 matching over 8 bases. The germline gives CDR1 MNHNS, CDR2 SASEGT. J gave up 3 bases and V 1 base, and 18 bases lay outside the gene matches. The CDR3 consists of 20 residues. CDR3 in DNA: TGTGCCAGCAGTGAAGAGGGGACTAGGACGGTAGTTAGCGGTACAGATACGCAGTATTTT. Its protein is CASSEEGTRTVVSGTDTQYF.

The chain is built from TRBV7-3 and TRBJ1-3; D is possibly TRBD1 (5 bases). This CDR3 comprises 17 residues. Trimming left V 0 bases short and J 0 bases short, with 12 bases between. Per the germline V gene, CDR1 is SGHTA and CDR2 is FQGTGA. The CDR3, as DNA: TGTGCCAGCAGCTTAACAGGGGAGGGCAGCTCTGGAAACACCATATATTTT. Translated, it gives CASSLTGEGSSGNTIYF.

This chain connects TRBV19 to TRBJ2-3, with D possibly TRBD2 on 6 matching bases. Trimming removed 0 bases from V and 4 bases from J, with 14 bases in between. The V gene's germline CDR1 is LNHDA and CDR2 SQIVND (reference sequence). The CDR3 covers 16 residues. In nucleotides, the CDR3 is TGTGCCAGTAGTATAGATACCCTTACGGGAGCAGATACGCAGTATTTT. Protein sequence: CASSIDTLTGADTQYF.

The rearrangement links TRBV29-1 to TRBJ1-1; 7 positions agree with TRBD1. V shed 5 bases and J 1 base; nucleotides not matched to a gene: 10. The germline CDR1 and CDR2 sequences are SQVTM and ANQGSEA. The CDR3 consists of 15 residues. For the CDR3, the DNA is TGCAGCGTTAGAGACAGGGTTGTAGCGAACACTGAAGCTTTCTTT. This codes for CSVRDRVVANTEAFF.

The chain is built from TRBV27 and TRBJ2-7, with a weak D call TRBD2 (5 bases). In germline, CDR1 is MNHEY, CDR2 SMNVEV (reference sequence). The CDR3 has 12 amino acids. Trimming pared 0 bases from V and 7 bases from J, leaving 7 bases between. CDR3 nucleotides: TGTGCCAGCAGTTTATCGGGCGGGGAGCAGTACTTC. Protein sequence: CASSLSGGEQYF.

The chain is built from TRBV5-1 and TRBJ1-1, with 10 positions matching TRBD1. The CDR3 is made up of 15 amino acids. The J segment lost 2 bases and the V segment lost 4 bases, leaving 5 bases of the junction unmatched. Germline V gene sequence: CDR1 SGHRS, CDR2 YFSETQ. The CDR3 loop is CASSAGTGANTEAFF. The CDR3 nucleotides are TGCGCCAGCAGCGCTGGGACAGGGGCCAACACTGAAGCTTTCTTT.

This clone was observed a few times. The chain combines TRBV29-1 with TRBJ2-1; 9 bases line up with TRBD2. V was clipped by 3 bases and J by 7 bases; unmatched bases: 13. Germline V gene data show CDR1 as SQVTM and CDR2 as ANQGSEA. This CDR3 comprises 16 residues. This chain's CDR3 is CSVELFAGGPNNEQFF. The CDR3 DNA reads as TGCAGCGTTGAGCTTTTCGCGGGAGGGCCGAATAATGAGCAGTTCTTC.

The chain joins TRBV5-1 to TRBJ2-7, with TRBD2 matching over 11 bases. With V trimmed by 4 bases and J by 3 bases, 6 bases remained unmatched. Germline V lookup: CDR1 SGHRS, CDR2 YFSETQ. The CDR3 is 15 amino acids. The CDR3 sequence is CASSILAGDIYEQYF. The CDR3 bases are TGCGCCAGCAGCATACTAGCGGGAGATATCTACGAGCAGTACTTC.

The chain has TRBV21-1 and TRBJ2-4; TRBD1 is taken as the D call from the table, unchecked against the DNA. TRBV21-1 is a pseudogene segment. This CDR3 has 14 residues. CDR3 residues: CASSTVPGKGIQYF. CDR3 nucleotides: TGTGCCAGCAGCACGGTGCCAGGGAAAGGCATTCAGTACTTC.

The chain recombines TRBV6-5 with TRBJ1-5; 9 bases agree with TRBD1. Germline assignment: CDR1 MNHEY and CDR2 SVGAGI. This CDR3 region has 14 residues. J was trimmed by 16 bases and V by 6 bases; bases with no gene match: 16. The CDR3 loop is CASSLMPGQGQPHF. Written as DNA, the CDR3 is TGTGCCAGCAGCCTCATGCCGGGACAGGGCCAGCCCCATTTT.

The chain carries TRBV21-1 and TRBJ2-1; the D call TRBD1 from the table was never checked on the DNA. TRBV21-1 is given as a pseudogene. The CDR3 is made up of 16 amino acids. This CDR3 reads CARLYRQTSSYNEQFF. In DNA form, the CDR3 reads TGTGCCAGGTTATACAGGCAGACATCCTCATACAATGAGCAGTTCTTC.

The chain combines TRBV5-1 with TRBJ1-1, with TRBD1 matching 11 bases. The CDR3 has 14 amino acids. With 8 bases clipped from V and 4 bases from J, the junction kept 7 bases outside the gene matches. Per germline, CDR1 SGHRS and CDR2 YFSETQ. Here the CDR3 reads CASHLGTGGTEAFF. DNA for the CDR3: TGCGCCAGTCATCTAGGGACAGGGGGCACTGAAGCTTTCTTT.

This clone has just one count. The rearrangement links TRBV5-1 to TRBJ1-2; D unclear. This CDR3 region has 13 residues. Germline V gene lookup returns CDR1 SGHRS and CDR2 YFSETQ. V lost 2 bases and J lost 5, with 10 bases in between. The CDR3 DNA is TGCGCCAGCAGCTTCAACGGGGAATATGGCTACACCTTC. Translating it yields CASSFNGEYGYTF. Combining the CDR3 with reference TRBV5-1 and TRBJ1-2 gives the whole variable domain KAGVTQTPRYLIKTRGQQVTLSCSPISGHRSVSWYQQTPGQGLQFLFEYFSETQRNKGNFPGRFSGRQFSNSRSEMNVSTLELGDSALYLCASSFNGEYGYTFGSGTRLTVV.

The chain couples TRBV11-2 to TRBJ2-5; TRBD1 is a possible D gene (5 bases). Per the germline V gene, CDR1 is SGHAT and CDR2 is FQNNGV. CDR3 length equals 12 residues. V was cut by 2 bases and J by 9 bases, with 10 bases left in between. CDR3 residues: CASSLTQGSQYF. In DNA form, the CDR3 reads TGTGCCAGCAGCTTAACGCAGGGTTCCCAGTACTTC.

The genes are TRBV18 and TRBJ2-2, with TRBD2 matching 9 bases. Trimming cost V 0 bases and J 3 bases; bases outside gene matches: 2. This CDR3 region has 16 residues. From germline, CDR1 is KGHSH and CDR2 LQKENI. CDR3 DNA sequence: TGTGCCAGCTCACCACCACTAGCGGGCCACACCGGGGAGCTGTTTTTT. This sequence encodes CASSPPLAGHTGELFF.

The V gene is TRBV6-5, the J gene TRBJ1-5, with D tentatively TRBD1 (5 bases). From germline, CDR1 is MNHEY and CDR2 SVGAGI. V was trimmed by 5 bases and J by 6 bases, leaving 11 bases between them. The CDR3 runs 13 residues. CDR3 sequence reads: CASSARVGQPQHF. The CDR3 DNA reads as TGTGCCAGCAGTGCCAGGGTCGGTCAGCCCCAGCATTTT.

The gene calls are TRBV19 and TRBJ1-2; 11 positions match TRBD1. The CDR3 is 14 amino acids. Germline CDR1 and CDR2: LNHDA and SQIVND (reference sequence). After removal of 7 bases from V and 8 bases from J, the junction contained 9 bases not matched to a gene. The CDR3 coding sequence is TGTGCCAGTATCGGGGACAGGGGGGAAAAAGGCTACACCTTC. Residues: CASIGDRGEKGYTF.

The chain carries TRBV5-1 and TRBJ2-5; D remains ambiguous. Deletions cut 0 bases from V and 4 bases from J, with 10 bases between. The length of the CDR3 is 14 residues. The germline CDR1 and CDR2 sequences are SGHRS and YFSETQ. This CDR3 reads CASSLGLEGETQYF. The DNA of the CDR3 is TGCGCCAGCAGCTTGGGGCTAGAAGGAGAGACCCAGTACTTC.